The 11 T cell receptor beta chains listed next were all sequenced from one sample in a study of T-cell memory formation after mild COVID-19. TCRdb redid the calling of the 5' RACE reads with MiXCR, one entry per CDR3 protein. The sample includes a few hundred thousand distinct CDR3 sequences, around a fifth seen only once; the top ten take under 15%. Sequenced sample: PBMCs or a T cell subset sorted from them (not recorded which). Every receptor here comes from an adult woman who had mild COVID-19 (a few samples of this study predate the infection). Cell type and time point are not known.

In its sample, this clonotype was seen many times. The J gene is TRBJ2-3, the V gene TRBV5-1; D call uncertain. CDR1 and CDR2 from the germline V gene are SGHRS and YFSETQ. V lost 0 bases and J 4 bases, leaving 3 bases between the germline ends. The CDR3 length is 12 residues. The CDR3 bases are TGCGCCAGCAGCTTGGGGGCAGATACGCAGTATTTT. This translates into CASSLGADTQYF.

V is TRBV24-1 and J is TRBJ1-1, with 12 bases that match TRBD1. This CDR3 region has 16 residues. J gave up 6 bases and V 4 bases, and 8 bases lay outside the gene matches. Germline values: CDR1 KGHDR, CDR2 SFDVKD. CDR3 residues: CATSEGTGGAMAEAFF. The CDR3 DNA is TGTGCCACCAGTGAGGGGACAGGGGGCGCGATGGCTGAAGCTTTCTTT.

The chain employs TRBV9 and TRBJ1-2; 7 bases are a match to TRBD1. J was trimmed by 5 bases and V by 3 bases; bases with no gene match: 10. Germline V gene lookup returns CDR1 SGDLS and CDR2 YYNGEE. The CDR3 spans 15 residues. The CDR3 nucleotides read TGTGCCAGCAGCGCCGGCAACAGGGGTCGGTATGGCTACACCTTC. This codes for CASSAGNRGRYGYTF.

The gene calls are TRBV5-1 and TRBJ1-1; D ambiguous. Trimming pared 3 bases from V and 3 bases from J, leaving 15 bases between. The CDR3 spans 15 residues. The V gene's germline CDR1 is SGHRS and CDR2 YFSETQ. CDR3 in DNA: TGCGCCAGCAGCTCAAAGATTGGCGGGGACACTGAAGCTTTCTTT. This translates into CASSSKIGGDTEAFF.

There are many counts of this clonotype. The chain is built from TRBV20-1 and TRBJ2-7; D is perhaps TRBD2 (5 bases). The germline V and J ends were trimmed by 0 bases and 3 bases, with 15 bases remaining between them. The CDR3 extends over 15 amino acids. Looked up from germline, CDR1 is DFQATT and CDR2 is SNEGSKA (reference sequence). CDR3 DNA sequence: TGCAGTGCTAGAGATAAACGGGGAGCTAACTACGAGCAGTACTTC. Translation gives CSARDKRGANYEQYF.

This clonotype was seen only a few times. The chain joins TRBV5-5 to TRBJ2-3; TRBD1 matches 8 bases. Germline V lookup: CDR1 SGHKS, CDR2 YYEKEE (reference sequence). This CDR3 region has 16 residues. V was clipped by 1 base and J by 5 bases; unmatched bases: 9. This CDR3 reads CASSLIGQGFLDTQYF. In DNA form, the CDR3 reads TGTGCCAGCAGCTTGATCGGACAGGGATTTTTAGATACGCAGTATTTT.

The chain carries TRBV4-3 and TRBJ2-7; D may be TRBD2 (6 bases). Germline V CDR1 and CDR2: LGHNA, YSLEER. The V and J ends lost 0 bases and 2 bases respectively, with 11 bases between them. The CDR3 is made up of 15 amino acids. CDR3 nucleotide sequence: TGCGCCAGCAGCCAAGAGCGGGGAAGCCCCTACGAGCAGTACTTC. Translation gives CASSQERGSPYEQYF.

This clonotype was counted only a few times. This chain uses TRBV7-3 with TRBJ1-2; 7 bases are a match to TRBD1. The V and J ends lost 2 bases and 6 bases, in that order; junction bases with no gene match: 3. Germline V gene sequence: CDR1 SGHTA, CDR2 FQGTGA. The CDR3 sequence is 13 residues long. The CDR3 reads CASSLLDRDGYTF. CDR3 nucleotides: TGTGCCAGCAGCTTACTCGACAGGGATGGCTACACCTTC.

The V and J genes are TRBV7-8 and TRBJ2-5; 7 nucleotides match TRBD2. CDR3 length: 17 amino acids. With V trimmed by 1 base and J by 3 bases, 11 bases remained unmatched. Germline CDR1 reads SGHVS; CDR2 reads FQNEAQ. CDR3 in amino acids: CASSLGGSGWVKETQYF. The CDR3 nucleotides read TGTGCCAGCAGCTTAGGCGGTAGCGGGTGGGTAAAAGAGACCCAGTACTTC.

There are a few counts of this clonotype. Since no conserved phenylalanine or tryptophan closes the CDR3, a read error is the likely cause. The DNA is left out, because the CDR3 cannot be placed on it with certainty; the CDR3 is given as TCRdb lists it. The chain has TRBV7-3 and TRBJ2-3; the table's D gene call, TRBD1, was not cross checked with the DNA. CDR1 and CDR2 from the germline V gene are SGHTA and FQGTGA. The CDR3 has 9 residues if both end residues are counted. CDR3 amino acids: CASSLTRRG.

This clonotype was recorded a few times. The chain's CDR3 is CSVGTDTGELFF. The CDR3 DNA follows: TGCAGCGTGGGGACAGACACCGGGGAGCTGTTTTTT. The chain combines TRBV29-1 with TRBJ2-2; 7 nucleotides agree with TRBD1. V shed 6 bases and J 3 bases; nucleotides not matched to a gene: 1. This CDR3 region has 12 residues. Per germline, CDR1 SQVTM and CDR2 ANQGSEA.